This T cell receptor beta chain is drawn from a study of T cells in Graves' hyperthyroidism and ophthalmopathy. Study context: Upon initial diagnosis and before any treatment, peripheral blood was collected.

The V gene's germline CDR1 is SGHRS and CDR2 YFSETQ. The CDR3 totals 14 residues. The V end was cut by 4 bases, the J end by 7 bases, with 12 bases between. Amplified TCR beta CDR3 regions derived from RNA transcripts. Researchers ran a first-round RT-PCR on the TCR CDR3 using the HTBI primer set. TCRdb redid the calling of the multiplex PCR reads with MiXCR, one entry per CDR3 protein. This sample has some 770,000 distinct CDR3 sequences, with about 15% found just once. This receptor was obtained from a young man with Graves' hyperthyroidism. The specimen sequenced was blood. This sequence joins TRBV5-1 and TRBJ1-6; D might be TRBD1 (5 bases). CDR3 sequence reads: CASSVPGGNSPLHF. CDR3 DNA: TGCGCCAGCAGCGTCCCCGGGGGGAATTCACCCCTCCACTTT. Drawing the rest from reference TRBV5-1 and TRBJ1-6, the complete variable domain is KAGVTQTPRYLIKTRGQQVTLSCSPISGHRSVSWYQQTPGQGLQFLFEYFSETQRNKGNFPGRFSGRQFSNSRSEMNVSTLELGDSALYLCASSVPGGNSPLHFGNGTRLTVT.